This entry features one T cell receptor beta chain sequence. The V gene's germline CDR1 is SGHTA and CDR2 FQGNSA. CDR3 length: 16 amino acids. V gave up 4 bases and J gave up 1 base; unmatched junction bases: 3. This sample was taken from a study of CD8+ T cells in alopecia areata. As for the study in general: The protocol delivered tofacitinib for 6 to 18 months, then withdrew it for 6 months.

Isolated RNA was reverse transcribed into cDNA used as the sequencing template. Using immunoSEQ multiplex PCR, the repertoire was profiled, and TCRdb retains in-frame clones only, with some absent. The repertoire includes hundreds of thousands of clones, roughly 69% of them detected once, and approximately 1.2% sits in the top ten. The source was CD4+ T cells sorted from blood, collected at week 0. This TCR was recovered from a human donor with alopecia areata. V gene TRBV7-2 combines with J gene TRBJ1-6, with 8 bases aligning to TRBD1. CDR3 protein: CASSSRQGSYNSPLHF. In nucleotides, the CDR3 is TGTGCCAGCAGCTCTAGACAGGGGTCCTATAATTCACCCCTCCACTTT.